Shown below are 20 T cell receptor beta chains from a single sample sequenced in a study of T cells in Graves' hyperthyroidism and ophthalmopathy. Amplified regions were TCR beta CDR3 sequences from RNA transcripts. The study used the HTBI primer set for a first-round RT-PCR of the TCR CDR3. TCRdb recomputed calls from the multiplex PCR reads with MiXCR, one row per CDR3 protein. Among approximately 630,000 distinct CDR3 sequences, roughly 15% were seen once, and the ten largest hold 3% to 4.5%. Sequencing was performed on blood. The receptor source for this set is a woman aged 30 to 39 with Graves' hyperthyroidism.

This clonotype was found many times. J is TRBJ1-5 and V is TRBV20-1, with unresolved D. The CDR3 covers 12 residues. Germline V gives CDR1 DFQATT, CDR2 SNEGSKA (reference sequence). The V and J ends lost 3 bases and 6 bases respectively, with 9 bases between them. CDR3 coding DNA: TGCAGTGCTAGCTCCGGGAGTCAGCCCCAGCATTTT. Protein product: CSASSGSQPQHF.

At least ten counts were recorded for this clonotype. CDR3 loop: CASSQSLMGGNTIYF. CDR3 coding DNA: TGTGCCAGCTCGCAATCCCTCATGGGTGGAAACACCATATATTTT. The V call is TRBV18, the J call TRBJ1-3; D call uncertain. Germline V gene sequence: CDR1 KGHSH, CDR2 LQKENI. The ends were cut back, 6 bases at V and 3 bases at J, with 15 bases in the middle. CDR3 length: 15 amino acids. Supplemented by reference TRBV18 and TRBJ1-3, the full variable domain reads NAGVMQNPRHLVRRRGQEARLRCSPMKGHSHVYWYRQLPEEGLKFMVYLQKENIIDESGMPKERFSAEFPKEGPSILRIQQVVRGDSAAYFCASSQSLMGGNTIYFGEGSWLTVV.

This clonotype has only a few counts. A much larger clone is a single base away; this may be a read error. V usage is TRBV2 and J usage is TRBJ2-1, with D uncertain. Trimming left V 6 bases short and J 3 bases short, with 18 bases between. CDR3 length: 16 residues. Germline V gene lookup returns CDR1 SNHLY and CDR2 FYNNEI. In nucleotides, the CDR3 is TGTGCCAGCAGGTCGGCTTCGCAGACCTTCTACAATGAGCAGTTCTTC. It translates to CASRSASQTFYNEQFF.

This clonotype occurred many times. The CDR3 spells CASSLGAGTVRRETQYF. The CDR3 coding sequence is TGTGCCAGCAGCTTAGGGGCAGGGACTGTTCGGAGGGAGACCCAGTACTTC. V gene TRBV7-2 combines with J gene TRBJ2-5; D might be TRBD2 (6 bases). The CDR3 is 17 residues long. Germline V gene lookup returns CDR1 SGHTA and CDR2 FQGNSA. V shed 1 base and J shed 5 bases, with 20 bases lying between them.

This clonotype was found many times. As DNA, the CDR3 is TGTGCCAGCAGCCAAGATCGGGGTGGAGCTTTCTTT. Translated, it gives CASSQDRGGAFF. The gene calls are TRBV3-1 and TRBJ1-1; D remains ambiguous. V was pared by 0 bases and J by 10 bases, with 9 bases between. The germline V gene has CDR1 LGHDT and CDR2 YNNKEL (reference sequence). The CDR3 is 12 residues long.

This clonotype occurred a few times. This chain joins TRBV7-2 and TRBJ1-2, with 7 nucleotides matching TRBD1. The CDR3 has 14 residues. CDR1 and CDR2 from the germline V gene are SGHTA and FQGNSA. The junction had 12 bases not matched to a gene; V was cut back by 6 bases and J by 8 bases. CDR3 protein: CASSPTKDRVGYTF. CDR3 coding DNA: TGTGCCAGCAGTCCAACCAAAGACAGGGTCGGCTACACCTTC.

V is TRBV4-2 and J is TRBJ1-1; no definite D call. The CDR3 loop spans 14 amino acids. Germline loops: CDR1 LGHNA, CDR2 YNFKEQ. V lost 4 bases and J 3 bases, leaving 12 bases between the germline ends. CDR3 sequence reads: CASSPPGSDTEAFF. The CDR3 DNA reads TGTGCCAGCAGCCCCCCAGGCTCTGACACTGAAGCTTTCTTT.

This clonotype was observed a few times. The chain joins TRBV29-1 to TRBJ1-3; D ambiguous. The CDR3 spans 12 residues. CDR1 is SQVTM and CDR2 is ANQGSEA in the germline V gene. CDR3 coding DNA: TGCGCCGGGATGGGCTCTGGAAACACCATATATTTT. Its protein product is CAGMGSGNTIYF.

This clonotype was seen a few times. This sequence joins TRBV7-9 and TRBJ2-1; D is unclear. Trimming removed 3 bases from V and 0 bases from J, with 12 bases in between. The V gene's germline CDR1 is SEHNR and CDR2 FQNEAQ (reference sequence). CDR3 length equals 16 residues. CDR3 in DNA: TGTGCCAGCAGCTTGGCCCTTGGCAGCTCCTACAATGAGCAGTTCTTC. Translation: CASSLALGSSYNEQFF.

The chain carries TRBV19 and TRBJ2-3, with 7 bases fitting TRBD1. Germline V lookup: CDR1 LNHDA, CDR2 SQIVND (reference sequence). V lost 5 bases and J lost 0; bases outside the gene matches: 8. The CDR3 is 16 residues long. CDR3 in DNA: TGTGCCAGTAGTCCTTCGACAGGGACGAGCACAGATACGCAGTATTTT. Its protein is CASSPSTGTSTDTQYF.

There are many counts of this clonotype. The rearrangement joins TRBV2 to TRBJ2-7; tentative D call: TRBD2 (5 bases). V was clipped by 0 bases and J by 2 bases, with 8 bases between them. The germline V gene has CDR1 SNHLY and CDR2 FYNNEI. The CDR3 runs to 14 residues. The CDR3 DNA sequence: TGTGCCAGCAGTGAAGCTAGCGTAACCTACGAGCAGTACTTC. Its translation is CASSEASVTYEQYF.

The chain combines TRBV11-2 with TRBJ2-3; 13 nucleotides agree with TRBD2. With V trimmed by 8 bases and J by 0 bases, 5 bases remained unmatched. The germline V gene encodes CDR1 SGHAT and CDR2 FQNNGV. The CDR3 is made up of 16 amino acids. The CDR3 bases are TGTGCCAGCCGCCGACTAGCGGGAGGTAGCACAGATACGCAGTATTTT. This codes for CASRRLAGGSTDTQYF.

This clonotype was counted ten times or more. The CDR3 protein is CAIRSGQPPYGYTF. CDR3 DNA: TGTGCCATACGTAGTGGACAGCCTCCCTATGGCTACACCTTC. The rearrangement links TRBV28 to TRBJ1-2, with a weak D call TRBD1 (6 bases). Germline V gene sequence: CDR1 MDHEN, CDR2 SYDVKM. The V gene lost 10 bases and the J gene lost 4 bases, with 19 bases spanning the gap. This CDR3 is 14 amino acids long.

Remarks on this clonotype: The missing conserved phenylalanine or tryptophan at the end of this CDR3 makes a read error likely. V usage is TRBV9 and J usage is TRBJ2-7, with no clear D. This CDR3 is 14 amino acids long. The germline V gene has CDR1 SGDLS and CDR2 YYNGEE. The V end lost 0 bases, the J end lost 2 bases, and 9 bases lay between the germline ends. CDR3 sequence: CASSVGPDPYEQYS. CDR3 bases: TGTGCCAGCAGCGTAGGCCCAGACCCCTACGAGCAGTACTCC.

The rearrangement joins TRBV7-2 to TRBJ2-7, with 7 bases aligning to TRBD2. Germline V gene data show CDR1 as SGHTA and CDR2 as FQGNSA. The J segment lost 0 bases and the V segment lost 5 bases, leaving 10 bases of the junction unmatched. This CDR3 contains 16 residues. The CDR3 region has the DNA TGTGCCAGCAGCCAAGAGGTAGCGGGCTTCTCCTACGAGCAGTACTTC. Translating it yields CASSQEVAGFSYEQYF.

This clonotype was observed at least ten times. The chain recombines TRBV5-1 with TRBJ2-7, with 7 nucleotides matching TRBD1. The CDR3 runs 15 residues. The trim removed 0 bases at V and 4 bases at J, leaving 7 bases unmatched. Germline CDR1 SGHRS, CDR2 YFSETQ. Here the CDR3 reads CASSLEPGGEYEQYF. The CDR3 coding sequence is TGCGCCAGCAGCTTGGAGCCAGGGGGAGAATACGAGCAGTACTTC.

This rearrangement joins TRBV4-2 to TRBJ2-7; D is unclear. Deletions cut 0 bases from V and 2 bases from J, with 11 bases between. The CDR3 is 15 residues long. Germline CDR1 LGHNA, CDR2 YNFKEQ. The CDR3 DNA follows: TGTGCCAGCAGCCAAGAAGGAGTAACTACCTACGAGCAGTACTTC. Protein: CASSQEGVTTYEQYF.

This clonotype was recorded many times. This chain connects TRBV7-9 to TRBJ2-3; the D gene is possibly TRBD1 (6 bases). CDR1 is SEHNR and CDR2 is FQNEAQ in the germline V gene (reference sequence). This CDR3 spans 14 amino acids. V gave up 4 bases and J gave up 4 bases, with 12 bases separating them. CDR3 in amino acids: CASSSRTAPDTQYF. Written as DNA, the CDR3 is TGTGCCAGCAGCTCTCGGACAGCCCCAGATACGCAGTATTTT. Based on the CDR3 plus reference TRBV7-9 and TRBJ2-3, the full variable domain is DTGVSQNPRHKITKRGQNVTFRCDPISEHNRLYWYRQTLGQGPEFLTYFQNEAQLEKSRLLSDRFSAERPKGSFSTLEIQRTEQGDSAMYLCASSSRTAPDTQYFGPGTRLTVL.

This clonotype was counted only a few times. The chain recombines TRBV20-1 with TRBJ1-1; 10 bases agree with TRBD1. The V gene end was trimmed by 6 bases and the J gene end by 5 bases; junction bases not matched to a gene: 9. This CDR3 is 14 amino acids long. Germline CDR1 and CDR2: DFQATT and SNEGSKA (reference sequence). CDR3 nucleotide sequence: TGCAGTGCCAACGACAGGGGGCTTCGAACTGAAGCTTTCTTT. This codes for CSANDRGLRTEAFF.

In DNA, the CDR3 is TGTGCCAGCAGCTTCACGGTAGCGGGCGGGGAGCTGTTTTTT. Translation gives CASSFTVAGGELFF. This chain connects TRBV9 to TRBJ2-2; TRBD2 agrees at 7 bases. Germline V lookup: CDR1 SGDLS, CDR2 YYNGEE. This CDR3 is built from 14 residues. V shed 4 bases and J 7 bases; nucleotides not matched to a gene: 7.